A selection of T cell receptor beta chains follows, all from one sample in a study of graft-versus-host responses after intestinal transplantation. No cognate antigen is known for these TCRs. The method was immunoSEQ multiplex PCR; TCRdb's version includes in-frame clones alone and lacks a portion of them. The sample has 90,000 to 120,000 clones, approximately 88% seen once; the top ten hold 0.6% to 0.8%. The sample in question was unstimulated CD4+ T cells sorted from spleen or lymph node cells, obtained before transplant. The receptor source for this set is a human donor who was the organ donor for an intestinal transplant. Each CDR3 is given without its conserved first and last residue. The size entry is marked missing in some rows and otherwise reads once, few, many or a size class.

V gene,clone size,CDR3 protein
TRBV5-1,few,ASSLAGLAGTYEQY
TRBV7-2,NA,ASSPGQGVNTEAF
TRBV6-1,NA,ASREVGAAF
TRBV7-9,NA,ASSQSGDEKLF
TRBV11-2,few,ASSLVARGGTDTQY
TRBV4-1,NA,ASSHGQGANYGYT
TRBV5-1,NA,ASSYYWTGGTDTQY
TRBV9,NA,ASSVAGGSNQPQH
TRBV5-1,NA,ASSSGGIQETQY
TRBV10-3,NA,AIGRGEKDTQY
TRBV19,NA,ASSIAGGTDTQY
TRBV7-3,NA,ASSSGTNYEQF
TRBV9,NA,ASSPGRGSYNEQF
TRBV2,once,ASRPGQGRTDIQY
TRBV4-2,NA,ASSQGVVNTGELF
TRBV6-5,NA,ASSYSLSSGNTIY
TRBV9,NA,ASSGLASSYEQY
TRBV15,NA,ATSRKQGLSNQPQH
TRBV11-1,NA,ASSLRGRLANNEQF
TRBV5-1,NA,ASSLDTGRETQY
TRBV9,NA,ASSNRQGVVGELF
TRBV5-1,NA,ASSLSRAEETQY
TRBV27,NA,ASTNRPGTGLDTQY
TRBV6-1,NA,ASSEDSAPNEKLF
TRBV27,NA,ASNINRVSGELF
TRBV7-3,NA,ASSLSEGRTGELF
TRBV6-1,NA,ASSDGGRRAF
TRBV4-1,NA,ASSLGQVNHSPLH
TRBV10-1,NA,ASSDPGSSYNEQF
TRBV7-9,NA,ASSLALGDSWQPQH
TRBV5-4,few,ASSLGQREKLF